The T cell receptor (beta chain) described here comes from a study of beta chain features in type 1 diabetes. All of the isolated RNA was reverse transcribed, so expressed TCRB transcripts were sequenced. The repertoire was sequenced with immunoSEQ multiplex PCR; TCRdb's copy has only in-frame clones and lacks some. The table lists 680,000 or so clones, about an eighth of them singletons. V lost 5 bases to trimming and J lost 6 bases, with 10 bases between them. The CDR3 has 11 residues. CDR1 and CDR2 from the germline V gene are SQVTM and ANQGSEA. In the case of this clone: The antigen is unknown.

A CD45RO/CCR7/CD25/CD127/CD95/CD27 panel sorted naive, central memory, regulatory and stem cell-like memory CD4+ cells. Sort purity for all populations was recorded as exceeding 98%. Study-wide results and caveats: In type 1 diabetes patients, VDJ junctions had fewer insertions; deletions at these junctions were more frequent. Moderately but significantly shorter TCRB CDR3s were found in Type 1 diabetes patients in all four CD4+ subsets. It was among patients, rather than healthy donors, that naive, central memory and Treg TCRB repertoires appeared more similar.

Sequenced material: naive CD4+ T cells from blood. The sequence was collected from a man in his late teens or twenties with type 1 diabetes. J is TRBJ2-5 and V is TRBV29-1, with D perhaps TRBD2 (7 bases). The CDR3 spells CSVHGGQTQYF. DNA of the CDR3: TGCAGCGTTCACGGGGGGCAGACCCAGTACTTC.